The 26 T cell receptor beta chains in this list originate from one sample, sequenced in a study of blood T cell repertoires in COVID-19. Clones were read by immunoSEQ multiplex PCR, and TCRdb kept only the in-frame ones, dropping some. The table records 95,000 to 100,000 clones, 80% to 95% of them present only once. The specimen was peripheral blood. These TCRs come from a man in his forties or fifties with active COVID-19.

The genes are TRBV28 and TRBJ1-5; D remains unclear. The CDR3 sequence is 11 residues long. Trimming shortened V by 6 bases and J by 9 bases, and 9 bases separated the two germline ends. CDR1 and CDR2 from the germline V gene are MDHEN and SYDVKM. The CDR3 region has the DNA TGTGCCAGCAGCCCCGGTGGGCCCCAGCATTTT. Translated: CASSPGGPQHF.

V and J are TRBV16 and TRBJ1-2; D is ambiguous. The CDR3 sequence is 15 residues long. V shed 4 bases and J shed 2 bases, with 14 bases lying between them. The V gene's germline CDR1 is KGHSY and CDR2 FQNENV. The CDR3 here is CASSPQPTENYGYTF. CDR3 DNA: TGTGCCAGCAGCCCCCAACCGACGGAGAACTATGGCTACACCTTC.

The chain joins TRBV4-2 to TRBJ1-1; D gene uncertain. The CDR3 is 15 residues long. Trimming took off 1 base at V and 0 bases at J, with 9 bases between the two ends. Germline V gives CDR1 LGHNA, CDR2 YNFKEQ. CDR3 coding DNA: TGTGCCAGCAGCCAAGGTCCAGACTTGAACACTGAAGCTTTCTTT. This encodes CASSQGPDLNTEAFF.

The V call is TRBV6-5, the J call TRBJ2-1, with TRBD1 matching 9 bases. The CDR3 runs to 15 residues. Germline CDR1 reads MNHEY; CDR2 reads SVGAGI. V was clipped by 7 bases and J by 6 bases; unmatched bases: 10. For the CDR3, the DNA is TGTGCCAGCAAGGGATCGGGACAGGGTATCAATGAGCAGTTCTTC. Amino acids: CASKGSGQGINEQFF.

This clone was seen only once. CDR3 residues: CASSLGEGLNTEAFF. The DNA for the CDR3 is TGCGCCAGCAGCTTGGGGGAGGGGTTGAACACTGAAGCTTTCTTT. The chain is built from TRBV5-1 and TRBJ1-1, with D possibly TRBD1 on 5 matching bases. Trimming pared 0 bases from V and 0 bases from J, leaving 9 bases between. CDR1 and CDR2 (germline): SGHRS, YFSETQ. The CDR3 contains 15 residues.

The V and J genes are TRBV28 and TRBJ1-5; D may be TRBD1 (6 bases). The length of the CDR3 is 17 residues. Trimming took off 8 bases at V and 1 base at J, with 21 bases between the two ends. CDR1 and CDR2 from the germline V gene are MDHEN and SYDVKM. The CDR3 reads CASVRFETGKSNQPQHF. For the CDR3, the DNA is TGTGCCAGCGTCAGGTTTGAGACAGGAAAGAGCAATCAGCCCCAGCATTTT.

The chain uses TRBV5-1 and TRBJ1-4; 11 positions match TRBD1. There are 14 residues in the CDR3. Trimming took 4 bases from V and 6 from J; bases not matched to a gene: 2. The germline V gene encodes CDR1 SGHRS and CDR2 YFSETQ. CDR3 nucleotides: TGCGCCAGCAGCCCGGGACAGGGGGATGAAAAACTGTTTTTT. It encodes CASSPGQGDEKLFF.

V and J are TRBV5-1 and TRBJ2-7; 9 nucleotides match TRBD2. V was pared by 4 bases and J by 2 bases, with 4 bases of the junction left unmatched. This CDR3 contains 14 residues. Germline V CDR1 and CDR2: SGHRS, YFSETQ. The DNA for the CDR3 is TGCGCCAGCAGCACAGCGGGAGGTGCCTACGAGCAGTACTTC. It yields the protein CASSTAGGAYEQYF.

In its sample, this clone was seen once. The chain combines TRBV3-1 (or the pseudogene TRBV3-2) with TRBJ1-2; D perhaps matches TRBD1 (5 bases). The germline V gene has CDR1 LGHDT and CDR2 YNNKEL (reference sequence). The CDR3 is 11 residues long. Deletions cut 4 bases from V and 8 bases from J, with 8 bases between. CDR3 amino acids: CASSPGYGYTF. CDR3 sequence (DNA): TGTGCCAGCAGCCCAGGGTACGGCTACACCTTC.

This chain connects TRBV5-1 to TRBJ1-1; no reliable D call. The V gene's germline CDR1 is SGHRS and CDR2 YFSETQ. The CDR3 has 12 residues. V shed 0 bases and J shed 8 bases, with 8 bases lying between them. CDR3 nucleotides: TGCGCCAGCAGCTTGGAGGAGAACGAAGCTTTCTTT. It is translated as CASSLEENEAFF.

This chain links TRBV5-8 with TRBJ2-3; tentatively, D is TRBD2 (5 bases). V lost 2 bases, J lost 2 bases, and 12 bases lay in between. The CDR3 runs 15 residues. Germline-derived CDR1 and CDR2 are SGHTS and YDEGEE. The DNA for the CDR3 is TGTGCCAGCAGCTTCATGAGCGGTGACACAGATACGCAGTATTTT. This gives the protein CASSFMSGDTDTQYF. Using reference TRBV5-8 and TRBJ2-3 for the parts outside the CDR3, the full variable domain is EAGVTQSPTHLIKTRGQQATLRCSPISGHTSVYWYQQALGLGLQFLLWYDEGEERNRGNFPPRFSGRQFPNYSSELNVNALELEDSALYLCASSFMSGDTDTQYFGPGTRLTVL.

This clone has only one observation. V gene TRBV2 combines with J gene TRBJ2-7; 9 nucleotides line up with TRBD1. This CDR3 region has 15 residues. Germline V gene lookup returns CDR1 SNHLY and CDR2 FYNNEI. With 8 bases clipped from V and 1 base from J, the junction kept 9 bases outside the gene matches. The CDR3 region has the DNA TGTGCCAGCTCTGTCGGGGGGACAGGGTCCTACGAGCAGTACTTC. Translating gives CASSVGGTGSYEQYF.

The chain joins TRBV7-2 to TRBJ2-1; 7 positions agree with TRBD2. Germline assignment: CDR1 SGHTA and CDR2 FQGNSA. The CDR3 sequence is 14 residues long. Trimming removed 5 bases from V and 7 bases from J; junction bases left unmatched: 8. In DNA, the CDR3 is TGTGCCAGCAGCCATATGGGGCGGGAGAATGAGCAGTTCTTC. Translating it yields CASSHMGRENEQFF.

This clone was detected only once. The CDR3 DNA follows: TGTGCCAGCAGCGTAGAGGGGTACAGGGGATCCTACGAGCAGTACTTC. It translates to CASSVEGYRGSYEQYF. V is TRBV7-9 and J is TRBJ2-7, with 7 bases fitting TRBD1. J lost 1 base, V lost 5 bases, and 11 bases had no gene match. Germline-derived CDR1 and CDR2 are SEHNR and FQNEAQ (reference sequence). The CDR3 loop spans 16 amino acids.

The chain employs TRBV7-7 and TRBJ2-7, with TRBD2 matching over 7 bases. V dropped 2 bases and J dropped 0; count of bases not matched to a gene: 10. Per the germline V gene, CDR1 is SSHAT and CDR2 is FNYEAQ (reference sequence). This CDR3 has 17 residues. CDR3 nucleotides: TGTGCCAGCAGCTTAATTCTAGGCGGGGGAAGCTCCTACGAGCAGTACTTC. Encoded protein: CASSLILGGGSSYEQYF.

To note about this clone: At one end the junction does not follow the germline gene, possibly because of a read error. The genes are TRBV7-7 and TRBJ2-3, with a possible D match to TRBD2 (5 bases). CDR3 length: 14 amino acids. Germline CDR1 is SSHAT and CDR2 is FNYEAQ (reference sequence). The CDR3 DNA is TGTGCTAGCAGCTTAAGCGGTGGGACAGATACGCAGTATTTT. Protein sequence: CASSLSGGTDTQYF. The complete variable domain, with remaining parts taken from reference TRBV7-7 and TRBJ2-3, reads GAGVSQSPRYKVTKRGQDVTLRCDPISSHATLYWYQQALGQGPEFLTYFNYEAQPDKSGLPSDRFSAERPEGSISTLTIQRTEQRDSAMYRCASSLSGGTDTQYFGPGTRLTVL.

The chain is built from TRBV2 and TRBJ2-1; 14 positions agree with TRBD2. V trimming: 6 bases; J trimming: 0 bases; junction bases outside the gene matches: 4. Germline CDR1 is SNHLY and CDR2 is FYNNEI. The CDR3 is 17 residues long. The CDR3 bases are TGTGCCAGCAGAGACGGGACTAGCGGGAGCTCCTACAATGAGCAGTTCTTC. It specifies CASRDGTSGSSYNEQFF.

The genes are TRBV25-1 and TRBJ2-5, with 8 bases that match TRBD2. Trimming cost V 4 bases and J 3 bases; bases outside gene matches: 7. This CDR3 has 15 amino acids. The V gene's germline CDR1 is MGHDK and CDR2 SYGVNS. This chain's CDR3 is CASSAPGLGEETQYF. CDR3 in DNA: TGTGCCAGCAGTGCTCCGGGACTAGGGGAAGAGACCCAGTACTTC.

The chain has TRBV10-3 and TRBJ2-7, with 8 bases that match TRBD1. Trimming at V came to 5 bases and at J to 4 bases, leaving 4 bases not matched to a gene. This CDR3 has 13 residues. Germline V gene lookup returns CDR1 ENHRY and CDR2 SYGVKD. The CDR3 bases are TGTGCCATCAGTTCAGGACAGGGTTACGAGCAGTACTTC. It encodes CAISSGQGYEQYF.

The chain has TRBV5-1 and TRBJ1-5; perhaps TRBD1 as D (6 bases). V was trimmed by 4 bases and J by 5 bases, leaving 10 bases between them. The CDR3 has 13 amino acids. The germline gives CDR1 SGHRS, CDR2 YFSETQ. Here the CDR3 reads CASSATGDQPQHF. CDR3 DNA: TGCGCCAGCAGCGCGACAGGAGATCAGCCCCAGCATTTT.

The chain joins TRBV30 to TRBJ2-2; 7 nucleotides match TRBD1. The CDR3 covers 13 residues. The germline V gene encodes CDR1 GTSNPN and CDR2 SVGIG (reference sequence). The DNA of the CDR3 is TGTGCTTGGGGACAGACGAACACCGGGGAGCTGTTTTTT. Its translation: CAWGQTNTGELFF.

The rearrangement uses TRBV2 and TRBJ1-1, with D unclear. Germline CDR1 is SNHLY and CDR2 is FYNNEI. The CDR3 consists of 12 residues. The germline V and J ends were trimmed by 6 bases and 4 bases, with 9 bases remaining between them. DNA for the CDR3: TGTGCCAGCAGGCCCGACACCACTGAAGCTTTCTTT. Its translation is CASRPDTTEAFF.

The chain joins TRBV18 to TRBJ2-7; TRBD1 is a possible D gene (7 bases). The V gene lost 2 bases and the J gene lost 2 bases, with 13 bases spanning the gap. This CDR3 has 15 amino acids. CDR1 and CDR2 (germline): KGHSH, LQKENI. The CDR3 region has the DNA TGTGCCAGCTCACCAGGGCAGGGGGGAGCCTACGAGCAGTACTTC. Residues: CASSPGQGGAYEQYF.

The chain has TRBV23-1 and TRBJ2-6; D uncertain. TRBV23-1 is labeled an ORF, and its function is uncertain. The germline V and J ends were trimmed by 8 bases and 1 base, with 6 bases remaining between them. This CDR3 is 13 amino acids long. The CDR3 is CASPGSGANVLTF. CDR3 in DNA: TGCGCCAGCCCCGGTTCTGGGGCCAACGTCCTGACTTTC.

The V gene is TRBV5-1, the J gene TRBJ2-1; no definite D call. Germline values: CDR1 SGHRS, CDR2 YFSETQ. V was trimmed by 5 bases and J by 8 bases, leaving 8 bases between them. The CDR3 extends over 11 amino acids. The CDR3 bases are TGCGCCAGCAGGAACAACGATGAGCAGTTCTTC. Translated, it gives CASRNNDEQFF.

This clone was detected only once. The chain couples TRBV5-1 to TRBJ2-3, with 9 bases aligning to TRBD1. Germline lookup yields CDR1 SGHRS and CDR2 YFSETQ. There are 16 residues in the CDR3. Losses at the gene ends were 0 bases for V and 7 bases for J; bases not matched to a gene: 9. The CDR3, as DNA: TGCGCCAGCAGCTTGGCCCCGGGACAGGGTAAAAATACGCAGTATTTT. This encodes CASSLAPGQGKNTQYF.